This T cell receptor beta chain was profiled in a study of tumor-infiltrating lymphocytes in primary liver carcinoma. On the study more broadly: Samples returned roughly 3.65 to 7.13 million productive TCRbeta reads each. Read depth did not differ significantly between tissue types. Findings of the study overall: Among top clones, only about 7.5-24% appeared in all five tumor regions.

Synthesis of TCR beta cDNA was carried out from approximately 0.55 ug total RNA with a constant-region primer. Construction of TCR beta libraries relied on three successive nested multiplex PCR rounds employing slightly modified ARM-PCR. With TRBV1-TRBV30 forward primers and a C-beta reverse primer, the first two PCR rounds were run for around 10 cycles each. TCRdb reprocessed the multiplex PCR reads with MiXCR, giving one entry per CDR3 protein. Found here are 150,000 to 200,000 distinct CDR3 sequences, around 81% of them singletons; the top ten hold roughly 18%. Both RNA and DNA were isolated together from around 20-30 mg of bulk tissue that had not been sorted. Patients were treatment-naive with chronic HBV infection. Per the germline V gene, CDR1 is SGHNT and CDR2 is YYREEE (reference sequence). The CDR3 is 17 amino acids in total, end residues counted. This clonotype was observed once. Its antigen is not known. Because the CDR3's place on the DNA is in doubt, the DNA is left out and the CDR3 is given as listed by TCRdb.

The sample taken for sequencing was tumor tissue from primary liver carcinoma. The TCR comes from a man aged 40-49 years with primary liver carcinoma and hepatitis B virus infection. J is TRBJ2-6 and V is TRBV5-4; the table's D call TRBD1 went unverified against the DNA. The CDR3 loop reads CASSGDRVASGANVLAF.